This section outlines one T cell receptor (beta chain) sequence together with its context. Its target antigen remains unknown. One base away there is no much larger clone; base qualities are not given. V trim: 3 bases; J trim: 3 bases; unmatched bases: 4. From the cysteine up to the phenylalanine, the CDR3 has a length of 15 residues. Solely the CDR3 DNA is kept, with 45 bases framed from the first base. Taken from the germline V gene, the CDR1 and CDR2 loops are SGHTA and FQGTGA. This specimen belongs to a study of T cell responses to AZD1222 COVID-19 vaccine (dated by TCRdb to 2020 to 2022). With regard to the full study: Because spike-specific TCR depth and breadth did not differ between the two schedules, AZD1222 recipients who got a second dose at roughly 4 weeks were pooled with those who got a second dose at roughly 12 weeks. TCR sequencing was performed for over 230 trial participants, of whom 200 to 220 were given two doses of AZD1222 and some 26 were given two doses of MenACWY control vaccine. Trial participants were enrolled by age into 18-55, 56-69 and 70-plus year subgroups, with around 140, 26 and 57 TCR-sequenced participants respectively.

The CDR3 regions of human TCRbeta chains were analyzed by immunosequencing. Processing in the source paper ran as follows. Repertoire TCRs were checked for matches against a reference library of SARS-CoV-2-specific TCRs that had been generated using the MIRA antigen-specificity platform. Breadth meant the fraction of unique TCRs that were SARS-CoV-2-associated, whereas depth meant the fraction of total T cells that were SARS-CoV-2-associated. Each spike-specific TCR was assigned to its reactive spike region and to a CD4 or CD8 class using the MIRA data. Log10-transformed breadth and depth values were compared by one-way ANOVA with Sidak's multiple comparisons tests. TCRdb took this table from immuneACCESS and kept in-frame rearrangements with V and J called. Such tables lack part of the clones; where checked against another copy, unresolved V genes explain under half of the gap, and the rest is unexplained. V and J calls and clone size follow that table, whereas D and trimming were derived from the DNA. The sample profile shows approximately 120,000 clones; 87% of them were found once. The ten largest account for about 10% of the sample.

The full study reports these points: Participants were mostly white British and included more females than males, and it was suggested by the authors that clonal diversity may have been underestimated. The 56-69-year group was small, and its depth increase did not reach significance, likely because of low power. Vaccine-associated CD4 TCRs spanned the whole spike protein, with dominant responses in regions 160-218 and 743-854. Reportedly, close to half of the unique spike-specific TCRs recognized epitopes lying outside the regions that are mutated in the B.1.351 and B.1.1.7 variants. A significant rise in spike-specific TCR breadth and depth was observed after two AZD1222 doses relative to day 0 and relative to MenACWY recipients. Conclusions about previously exposed vaccinees are limited, since just 6 or 7 AZD1222 recipients were seropositive for SARS-CoV-2 at baseline. Because no day 14 peak-response samples were available, repertoires were characterized only after the peak T cell response.

The time point tag for this specimen amounts to: baseline before first vaccination. Vaccinee samples were obtained from the UK trials COV001 and COV002, which included a single-blind randomized controlled phase 2/3 trial of AZD1222 (ChAdOx1 nCoV-19) in healthy adults. For TCRbeta chain sequencing, PBMC samples were collected from trial participants at day 0 and at day 28 after the second dose. The chain is encoded by TRBV7-3 joined to TRBJ2-7, with 11 junctional bases fitting TRBD1. Here the sequenced sample was peripheral blood, taken on day 0 of AZD1222 vaccination. The source is an adult in good health. The DNA sequence is TGTGCCAGCAGCTTGGGACAGGGGGGTCACTACGAGCAGTACTTC. This yields the protein CASSLGQGGHYEQYF.